This TCR beta chain was recorded in a study of shared clonotypes between healthy human individuals. Germline V gene data show CDR1 as MGHRA and CDR2 as YSYEKL. Losses at the gene ends were 2 bases for V and 1 base for J; bases not matched to a gene: 2. This CDR3 is built from 15 residues. The data were produced by immunoSEQ multiplex PCR, yet TCRdb's version contains in-frame clones alone and is incomplete. The data hold about 480,000 clones, with less than 85% observed a single time. Input material: PBMCs. This receptor was obtained from a woman between 35 and 50 years old in good health. Some clones in this sample may be carry-over from other donors' samples. The chain couples TRBV4-1 to TRBJ2-7; 10 positions agree with TRBD2. CDR3 coding DNA: TGCGCCAGCAGCCAACTAGCGGGAGTTTCCTACGAGCAGTACTTC. This codes for CASSQLAGVSYEQYF.